This T cell receptor beta chain was retrieved from a study of T cell changes during pregnancy in multiple sclerosis. Profiling relied on immunoSEQ multiplex PCR, and the TCRdb table lists in-frame clones only, not all of them. Here the sample spans approximately 79,000 clones, about 94% being singletons. From germline, CDR1 is GTSNPN and CDR2 SVGIG (reference sequence). Trimming left V 0 bases short and J 14 bases short, with 16 bases between. This CDR3 is 12 amino acids long. The material sequenced was peripheral blood, taken in the second trimester of pregnancy. The chain couples TRBV30 to TRBJ1-1; D is uncertain. The origin of this receptor is a female donor in good health, enrolled as a control in a pregnancy study. The CDR3 DNA sequence: TGTGCCTGGAGTGTATCCCCGGGAAGCAACTTCTTT. This translates into CAWSVSPGSNFF.